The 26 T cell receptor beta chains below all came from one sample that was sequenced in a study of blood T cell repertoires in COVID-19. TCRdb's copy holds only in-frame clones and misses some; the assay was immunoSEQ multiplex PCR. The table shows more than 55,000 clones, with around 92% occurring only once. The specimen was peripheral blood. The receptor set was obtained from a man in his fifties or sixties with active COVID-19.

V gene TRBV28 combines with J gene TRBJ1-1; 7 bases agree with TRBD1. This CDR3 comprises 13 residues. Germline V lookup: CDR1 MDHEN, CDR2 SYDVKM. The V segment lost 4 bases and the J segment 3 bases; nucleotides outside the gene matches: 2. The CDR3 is CASSSTGDTEAFF. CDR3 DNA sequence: TGTGCCAGCAGTTCAACAGGGGACACTGAAGCTTTCTTT.

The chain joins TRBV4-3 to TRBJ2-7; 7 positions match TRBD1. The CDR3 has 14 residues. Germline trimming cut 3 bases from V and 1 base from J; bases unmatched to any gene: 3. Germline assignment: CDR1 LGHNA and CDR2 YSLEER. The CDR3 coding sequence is TGCGCCAGCAGCCAGAGACAGGGTTCCTACGAGCAGTACTTC. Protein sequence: CASSQRQGSYEQYF.

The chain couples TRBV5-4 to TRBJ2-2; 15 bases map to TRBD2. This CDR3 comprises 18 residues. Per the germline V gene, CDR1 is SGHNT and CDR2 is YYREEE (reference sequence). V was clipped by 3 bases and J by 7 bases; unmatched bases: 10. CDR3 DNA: TGTGCCAGCAGCTCTTACGGACTAGCGGGGGGGCAGAGCGGGGAGCTGTTTTTT. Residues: CASSSYGLAGGQSGELFF.

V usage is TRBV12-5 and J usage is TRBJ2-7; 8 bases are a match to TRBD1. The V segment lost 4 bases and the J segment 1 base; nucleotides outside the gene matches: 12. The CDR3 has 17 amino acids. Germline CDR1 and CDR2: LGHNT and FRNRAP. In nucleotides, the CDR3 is TGTGCTAGTGGTTCGCCATCCGGCCGGGACAGGTCCTACGAGCAGTACTTC. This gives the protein CASGSPSGRDRSYEQYF.

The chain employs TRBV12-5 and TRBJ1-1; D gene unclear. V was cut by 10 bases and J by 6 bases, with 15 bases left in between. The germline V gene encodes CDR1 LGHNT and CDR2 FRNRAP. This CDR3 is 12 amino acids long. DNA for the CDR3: TGTGCTATTCCTAATCACCCCCCTGAAGCTTTCTTT. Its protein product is CAIPNHPPEAFF. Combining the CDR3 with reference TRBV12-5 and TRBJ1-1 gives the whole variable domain DARVTQTPRHKVTEMGQEVTMRCQPILGHNTVFWYRQTMMQGLELLAYFRNRAPLDDSGMPKDRFSAEMPDATLATLKIQPSEPRDSAVYFCAIPNHPPEAFFGQGTRLTVV.

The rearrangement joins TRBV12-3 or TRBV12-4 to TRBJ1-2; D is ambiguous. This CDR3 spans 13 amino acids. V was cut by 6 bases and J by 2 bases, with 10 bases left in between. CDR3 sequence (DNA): TGTGCCAGCAGACCTACAGTGAACTATGGCTACACCTTC. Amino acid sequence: CASRPTVNYGYTF.

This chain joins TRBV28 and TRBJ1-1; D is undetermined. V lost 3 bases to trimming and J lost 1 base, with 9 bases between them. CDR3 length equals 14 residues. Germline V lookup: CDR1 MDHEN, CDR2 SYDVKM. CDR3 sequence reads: CASSFPTSNTEAFF. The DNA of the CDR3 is TGTGCCAGCAGTTTCCCCACTTCGAACACTGAAGCTTTCTTT.

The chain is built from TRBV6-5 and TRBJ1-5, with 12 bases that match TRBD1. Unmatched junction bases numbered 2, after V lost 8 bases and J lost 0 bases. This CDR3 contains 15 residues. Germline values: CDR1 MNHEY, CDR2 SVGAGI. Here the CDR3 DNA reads TGTGCCAGCCGGGACAGGGGGCTTAGCAATCAGCCCCAGCATTTT. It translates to CASRDRGLSNQPQHF.

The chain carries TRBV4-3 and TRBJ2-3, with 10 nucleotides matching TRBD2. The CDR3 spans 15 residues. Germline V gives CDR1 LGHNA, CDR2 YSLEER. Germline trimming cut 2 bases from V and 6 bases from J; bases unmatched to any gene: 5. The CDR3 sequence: CASSQTSGARDTQYF. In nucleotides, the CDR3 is TGCGCCAGCAGCCAAACTAGCGGGGCCAGGGATACGCAGTATTTT.

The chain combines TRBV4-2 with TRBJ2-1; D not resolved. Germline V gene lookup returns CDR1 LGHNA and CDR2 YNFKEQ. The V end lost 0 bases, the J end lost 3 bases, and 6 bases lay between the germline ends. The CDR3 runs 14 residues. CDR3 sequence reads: CASSQELGYNEQFF. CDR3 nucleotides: TGTGCCAGCAGCCAAGAGCTAGGCTACAATGAGCAGTTCTTC.

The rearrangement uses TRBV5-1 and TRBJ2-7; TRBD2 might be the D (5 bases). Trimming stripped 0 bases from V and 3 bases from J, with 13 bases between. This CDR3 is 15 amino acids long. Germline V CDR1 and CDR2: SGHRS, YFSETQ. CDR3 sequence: CASSLVSGRSYEQYF. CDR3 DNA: TGCGCCAGCAGCTTGGTTAGTGGGAGAAGCTACGAGCAGTACTTC.

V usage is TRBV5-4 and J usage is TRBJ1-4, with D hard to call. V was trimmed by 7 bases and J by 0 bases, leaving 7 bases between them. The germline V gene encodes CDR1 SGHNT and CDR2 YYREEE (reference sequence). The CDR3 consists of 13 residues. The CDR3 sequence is CASSFATNEKLFF. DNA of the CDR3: TGTGCCAGCTCGTTTGCAACTAATGAAAAACTGTTTTTT.

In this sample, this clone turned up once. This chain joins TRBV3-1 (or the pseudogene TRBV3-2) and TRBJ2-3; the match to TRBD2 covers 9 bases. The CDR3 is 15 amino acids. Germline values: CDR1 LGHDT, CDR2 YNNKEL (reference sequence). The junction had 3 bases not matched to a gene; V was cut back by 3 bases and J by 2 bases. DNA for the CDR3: TGTGCCAGCAGCCACGGCGGGGGGGCCACAGATACGCAGTATTTT. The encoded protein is CASSHGGGATDTQYF.

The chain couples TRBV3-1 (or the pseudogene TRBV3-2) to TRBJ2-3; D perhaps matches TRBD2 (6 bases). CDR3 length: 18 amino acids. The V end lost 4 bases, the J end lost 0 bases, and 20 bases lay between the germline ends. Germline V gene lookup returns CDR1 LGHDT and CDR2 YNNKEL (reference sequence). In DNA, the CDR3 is TGTGCCAGCAGCCTATCAAGAGGGACTCCCGCTAGCACAGATACGCAGTATTTT. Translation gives CASSLSRGTPASTDTQYF.

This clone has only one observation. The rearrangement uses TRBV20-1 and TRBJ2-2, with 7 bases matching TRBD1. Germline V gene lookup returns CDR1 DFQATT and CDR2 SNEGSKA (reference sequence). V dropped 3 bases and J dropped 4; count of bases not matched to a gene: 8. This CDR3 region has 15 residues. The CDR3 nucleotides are TGCAGTGCTAGTCGAGGGGGCAAAGTCACCGGGGAGCTGTTTTTT. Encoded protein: CSASRGGKVTGELFF.

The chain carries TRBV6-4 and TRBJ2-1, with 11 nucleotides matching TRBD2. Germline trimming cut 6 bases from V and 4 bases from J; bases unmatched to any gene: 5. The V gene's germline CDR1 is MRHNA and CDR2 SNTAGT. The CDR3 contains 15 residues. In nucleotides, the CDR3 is TGTGCCAGCAGCTCTAGCGGGGGGCAGTACAATGAGCAGTTCTTC. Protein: CASSSSGGQYNEQFF.

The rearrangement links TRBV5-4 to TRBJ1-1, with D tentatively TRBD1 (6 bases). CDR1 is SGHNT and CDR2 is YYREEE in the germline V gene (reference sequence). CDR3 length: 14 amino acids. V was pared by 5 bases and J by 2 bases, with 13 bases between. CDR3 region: CASSQQGVNTEAFF. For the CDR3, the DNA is TGTGCCAGCAGTCAACAGGGCGTCAACACTGAAGCTTTCTTT. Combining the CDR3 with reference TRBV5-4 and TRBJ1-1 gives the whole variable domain ETGVTQSPTHLIKTRGQQVTLRCSSQSGHNTVSWYQQALGQGPQFIFQYYREEENGRGNFPPRFSGLQFPNYSSELNVNALELDDSALYLCASSQQGVNTEAFFGQGTRLTVV.

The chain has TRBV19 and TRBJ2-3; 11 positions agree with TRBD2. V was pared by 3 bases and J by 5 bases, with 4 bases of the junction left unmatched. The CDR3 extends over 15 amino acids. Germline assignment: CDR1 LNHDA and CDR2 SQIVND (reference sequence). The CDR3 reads CASSMASGRIDTQYF. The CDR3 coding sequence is TGTGCCAGTAGTATGGCTAGCGGGAGGATAGATACGCAGTATTTT.

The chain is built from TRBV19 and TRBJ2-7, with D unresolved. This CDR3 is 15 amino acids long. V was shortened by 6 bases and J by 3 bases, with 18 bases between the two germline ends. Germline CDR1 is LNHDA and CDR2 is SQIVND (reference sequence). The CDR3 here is CASRRSSTANYEQYF. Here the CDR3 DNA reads TGTGCCAGTAGGAGGTCATCGACGGCCAACTACGAGCAGTACTTC.

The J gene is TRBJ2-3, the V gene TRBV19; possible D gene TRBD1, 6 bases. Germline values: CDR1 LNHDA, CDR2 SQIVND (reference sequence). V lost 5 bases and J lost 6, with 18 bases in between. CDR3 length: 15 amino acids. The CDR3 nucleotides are TGTGCCAGTAGTCCAGGGGATCGGACCCCGGATACGCAGTATTTT. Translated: CASSPGDRTPDTQYF.

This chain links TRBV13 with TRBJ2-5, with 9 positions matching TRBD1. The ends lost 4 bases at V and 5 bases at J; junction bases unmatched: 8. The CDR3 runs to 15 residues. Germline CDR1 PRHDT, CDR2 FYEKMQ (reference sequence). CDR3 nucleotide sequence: TGTGCCAGCAGCTCCAGGATGACAGGGGGGGAGACCCAGTACTTC. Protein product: CASSSRMTGGETQYF.

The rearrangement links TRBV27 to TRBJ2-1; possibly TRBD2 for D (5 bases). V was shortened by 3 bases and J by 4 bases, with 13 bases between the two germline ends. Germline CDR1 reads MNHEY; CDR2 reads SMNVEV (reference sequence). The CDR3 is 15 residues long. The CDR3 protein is CASSLGAGVYNEQFF. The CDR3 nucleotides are TGTGCCAGCAGTTTGGGAGCTGGTGTTTACAATGAGCAGTTCTTC.

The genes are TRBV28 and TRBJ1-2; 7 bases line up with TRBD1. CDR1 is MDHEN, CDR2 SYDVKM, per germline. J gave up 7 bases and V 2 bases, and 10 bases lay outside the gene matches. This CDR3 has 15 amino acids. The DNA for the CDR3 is TGTGCCAGCAGTTTAGTGGCAGGGGGGATACGTGGCTACACCTTC. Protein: CASSLVAGGIRGYTF.

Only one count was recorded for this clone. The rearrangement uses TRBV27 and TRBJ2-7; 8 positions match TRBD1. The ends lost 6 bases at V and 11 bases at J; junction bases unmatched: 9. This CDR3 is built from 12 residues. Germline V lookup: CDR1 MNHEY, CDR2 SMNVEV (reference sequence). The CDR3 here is CASSRGTGLEYF. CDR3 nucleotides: TGTGCCAGCAGCCGCGGGACAGGCCTAGAGTACTTC.

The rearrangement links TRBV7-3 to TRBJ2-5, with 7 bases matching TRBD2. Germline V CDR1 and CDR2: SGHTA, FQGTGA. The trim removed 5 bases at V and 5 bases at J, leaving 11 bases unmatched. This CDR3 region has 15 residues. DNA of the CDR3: TGTGCCAGCAGCAAATCCGGGACTACCTTCGAGACCCAGTACTTC. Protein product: CASSKSGTTFETQYF.

Here the CDR3 reads CAIRQGPRLSELFF. DNA for the CDR3: TGTGCCATCAGACAGGGGCCGCGATTGAGCGAGCTGTTTTTT. This chain connects TRBV10-3 to TRBJ2-2; TRBD1 agrees at 7 bases. Germline-derived CDR1 and CDR2 are ENHRY and SYGVKD. The length of the CDR3 is 14 residues. V was clipped by 6 bases and J by 11 bases; unmatched bases: 12.